Listed below are T cell receptor beta chains from one sample, sequenced in a study of STAT5B mutations in CD4+ large granular lymphocyte leukemia. Generated by immunoSEQ multiplex PCR, the TCRdb table keeps only in-frame clones and is missing some. The sample consists of around 29,000 clones, around 72% of them appearing once. The sequenced sample was CD4+ T cells from blood buffy coats. Every receptor here comes from a human donor in good health. CDR3s include the opening cysteine and the closing phenylalanine or tryptophan. The order of the fields is V gene, clone size, D gene, J gene, CDR3 protein, CDR3 DNA. D genes are given only for firm matches. A clone size is listed for some rows: how often the clone was seen (once, few, many), or a class if it is expanded.

TRBV5-6	NA	NA	TRBJ1-5	CASRTREQPQHF	TGTGCCAGCAGGACTAGGGAACAGCCCCAGCATTTT
TRBV21-1	NA	NA	TRBJ2-4	CASSLAGGEDIQYF	TGTGCCAGCAGCCTAGCGGGGGGGGAGGACATTCAGTACTTC
TRBV7-2	NA	NA	TRBJ2-1	CASSLGLFEQFF	TGTGCCAGCAGCTTAGGTCTGTTTGAGCAGTTCTTC
TRBV9	NA	NA	TRBJ2-3	CASSVGVGTDTQYF	TGTGCCAGCAGCGTAGGCGTGGGCACAGATACGCAGTATTTT
TRBV7-2	NA	NA	TRBJ2-4	CASSFPVGDIQYF	TGTGCCAGCAGCTTCCCGGTGGGAGACATTCAGTACTTC
TRBV7-9	NA	NA	TRBJ2-1	CASSPRPGLSYNEQFF	TGTGCCAGCAGCCCTAGGCCGGGCCTGTCCTACAATGAGCAGTTCTTC
TRBV2	NA	NA	TRBJ1-2	CASSVGGKNGYTF	TGTGCCAGCAGTGTCGGGGGGAAGAATGGCTACACCTTC
TRBV2	NA	NA	TRBJ2-2	CASSWGLANTGELFF	TGTGCCAGCAGTTGGGGACTTGCGAACACCGGGGAGCTGTTTTTT
TRBV15	NA	NA	TRBJ2-3	CATSREIGSTDTQYF	TGTGCCACCAGCAGAGAGATAGGATCCACAGATACGCAGTATTTT
TRBV5-6	few	TRBD1	TRBJ1-2	CASSLAQGAGYTF	TGTGCCAGCAGCTTGGCTCAGGGGGCGGGCTACACCTTC
TRBV27	few	NA	TRBJ1-1	CASRSTVYTEAFF	TGTGCCAGCAGATCTACAGTGTACACTGAAGCTTTCTTT
TRBV11-2	few	TRBD1	TRBJ2-2	CASSGQGNTGELFF	TGTGCCAGCTCCGGACAGGGGAACACCGGGGAGCTGTTTTTT
TRBV11-2	NA	NA	TRBJ2-1	CASSLSNWGRFF	TGTGCCAGCAGCTTAAGTAACTGGGGGCGATTCTTC
TRBV7-2	NA	TRBD1	TRBJ1-5	CASSPRTGPGNQPQHF	TGTGCCAGCAGCCCGAGGACAGGCCCAGGGAATCAGCCCCAGCATTTT
TRBV5-4	NA	TRBD2	TRBJ2-1	CASSRTSGGVNYNEQFF	TGTGCCAGCAGCCGGACTAGCGGGGGGGTAAATTACAATGAGCAGTTCTTC
TRBV10-3	NA	NA	TRBJ1-2	CAIAQQEGGYTF	TGTGCCATCGCCCAACAGGAGGGAGGCTACACCTTC
TRBV7-8	once	NA	TRBJ1-5	CASSLGQANQPQHF	TGTGCCAGCAGCTTAGGCCAGGCCAATCAGCCCCAGCATTTT
TRBV7-3	NA	NA	TRBJ2-2	CASSLRPGVEEDGELFF	TGTGCCAGCAGCTTACGCCCGGGGGTTGAAGAAGACGGGGAGCTGTTTTTT
TRBV6-1	NA	NA	TRBJ2-7	CASSVSGAVTSYEQYF	TGTGCCAGCAGTGTGTCGGGGGCCGTAACCTCGTACGAGCAGTACTTC
TRBV19	NA	TRBD1	TRBJ1-1	CASSSTGALNTEAFF	TGTGCCAGTAGCTCTACAGGGGCATTGAACACTGAAGCTTTCTTT
TRBV11-2	NA	NA	TRBJ1-4	CASSSGRNVIGKLFF	TGTGCCAGCAGCTCCGGACGGAACGTGATCGGAAAACTGTTTTTT
TRBV5-1	once	TRBD2	TRBJ2-1	CASSLEALAGGYNEQFF	TGCGCCAGCAGCTTGGAGGCTCTAGCGGGGGGTTACAATGAGCAGTTCTTC
TRBV9	NA	NA	TRBJ2-3	CASSVAERGLTDTQYF	TGTGCCAGCAGCGTAGCTGAACGGGGGCTCACAGATACGCAGTATTTT
TRBV5-4	NA	TRBD1	TRBJ2-7	CASSRDRAYEQYF	TGTGCCAGCAGCCGGGACAGAGCCTACGAGCAGTACTTC
TRBV6-6	NA	TRBD2	TRBJ2-1	CATHSGDYNEQFF	TGTGCCACACATAGCGGGGACTACAATGAGCAGTTCTTC
TRBV30	NA	NA	TRBJ1-5	CAWRETVNQPQHF	TGTGCCTGGAGGGAGACAGTCAATCAGCCCCAGCATTTT
TRBV7-8	NA	NA	TRBJ2-3	CASSLQGTQYF	TGTGCCAGCAGCTTACAGGGGACGCAGTATTTT
TRBV6-1	NA	NA	TRBJ1-2	CASTVGPPGGYTF	TGTGCCAGTACGGTCGGCCCTCCGGGGGGCTACACCTTC
TRBV29-1	NA	TRBD1	TRBJ2-5	CSVAVGQQWETQYF	TGCAGCGTTGCGGTGGGACAGCAGTGGGAGACCCAGTACTTC
TRBV5-1	NA	TRBD1	TRBJ2-1	CASSLDPGQGANEQFF	TGCGCCAGCAGCTTGGATCCGGGACAGGGGGCTAATGAGCAGTTCTTC
TRBV29-1	NA	NA	TRBJ2-5	CSVAYSYQETQYF	TGCAGCGTTGCTTACAGCTACCAAGAGACCCAGTACTTC
TRBV6-1	once	NA	TRBJ2-3	CASSGTPPGDTQYF	TGTGCCAGCAGCGGGACTCCCCCGGGGGATACGCAGTATTTT
TRBV15	NA	TRBD1	TRBJ1-5	CATSRAGQGYDQPQHF	TGTGCCACCAGCAGAGCGGGACAGGGGTACGATCAGCCCCAGCATTTT
TRBV28	NA	NA	TRBJ1-2	CASSSGSGPYGYTF	TGTGCCAGCAGTTCTGGGTCGGGACCCTATGGCTACACCTTC
TRBV6-4	NA	TRBD2	TRBJ2-3	CASRGTSGSGRDTQYF	TGTGCCAGCAGGGGGACTAGCGGGAGTGGTAGAGATACGCAGTATTTT
TRBV4-1	NA	TRBD1	TRBJ1-6	CASRRLQGPSYNSPLHF	TGCGCCAGCAGGCGCTTACAGGGGCCGTCCTATAATTCACCCCTCCACTTT
TRBV7-8	NA	NA	TRBJ1-1	CASSLAGGFVNTEAFF	TGTGCCAGCAGCTTAGCGGGGGGATTCGTGAACACTGAAGCTTTCTTT
TRBV5-1	NA	TRBD1	TRBJ2-7	CASSETGSYEQYF	TGCGCCAGCAGCGAGACAGGGTCCTACGAGCAGTACTTC
TRBV5-5	NA	NA	TRBJ2-1	CASSFQGHNEQFF	TGTGCCAGCAGCTTCCAGGGTCACAATGAGCAGTTCTTC
TRBV5-5	few	NA	TRBJ1-1	CASSFSGSNTEAFF	TGTGCCAGCAGCTTTTCTGGGTCAAACACTGAAGCTTTCTTT
TRBV11-2	NA	TRBD2	TRBJ2-5	CASSPWGGPQETQYF	TGTGCCAGCAGCCCCTGGGGAGGGCCCCAAGAGACCCAGTACTTC
TRBV6-1	NA	NA	TRBJ2-7	CASGARDSRAYEQYF	TGTGCCAGTGGCGCGCGGGACTCTCGGGCATACGAGCAGTACTTC
TRBV25-1	NA	NA	TRBJ2-3	CASSETGSDADTQYF	TGTGCCAGCAGTGAAACAGGGTCTGACGCAGATACGCAGTATTTT
TRBV5-1	NA	TRBD2	TRBJ2-2	CASSFLAGVQIVGELFF	TGCGCCAGCAGCTTCTTAGCGGGAGTTCAAATAGTAGGGGAGCTGTTTTTT
TRBV7-6	NA	TRBD1	TRBJ1-1	CASSQGVNTEAFF	TGTGCCAGCAGCCAGGGGGTGAACACTGAAGCTTTCTTT
TRBV2	NA	NA	TRBJ2-7	CASSYAESYEQYF	TGTGCCAGCAGTTATGCGGAAAGCTACGAGCAGTACTTC